The following is a T cell receptor (beta chain) sequence with its context. The length of the CDR3 is 16 residues. Germline CDR1 is SGHKS and CDR2 is YYEKEE (reference sequence). Trimming removed 4 bases at V and 1 base at J, with 16 bases between. Here immunoSEQ multiplex PCR was the method, and the copy in TCRdb shows in-frame clones only, minus some. The sample shows about 40,000 clones, 80% to 95% of them seen only once. The record originates from a study of control samples from healthy donors and cancer patients. The gene calls are TRBV5-5 and TRBJ2-3; D assignment may be TRBD1 or TRBD2 (5 bases each). The source material was blood. This TCR derives from a woman aged 50 to 60 in good health. The CDR3 sequence is CASSSVVGVGTDTQYF. Written as DNA, the CDR3 is TGTGCCAGCAGCAGCGTGGTGGGGGTTGGCACAGATACGCAGTATTTT.